This T cell receptor beta chain was observed in a study of blood T cell repertoires in COVID-19. The method was immunoSEQ multiplex PCR; TCRdb's version includes in-frame clones alone and lacks a portion of them. The sample lists about 130,000 clones; approximately 86% were seen once. Participant ages covered roughly 18 to 89 years across 20 to 25 US areas. Clinical history as reported by participants underpinned cohort assignment. All recovered Cohort 3 donors got two negative PCRs, got clearance, or saw symptom resolution. The germline V gene has CDR1 SGHVS and CDR2 FQNEAQ. The trim removed 3 bases at V and 6 bases at J, leaving 13 bases unmatched. This CDR3 comprises 18 residues.

The source is a woman aged 50 to 60 who had recovered from COVID-19. The sequenced sample consisted of PBMCs or T cells enriched from blood (not recorded which). The chain uses TRBV7-8 and TRBJ2-3; 12 positions agree with TRBD2. The CDR3 sequence: CASSLDLAGGQGGDTQYF. DNA for the CDR3: TGTGCCAGCAGCTTGGACCTAGCGGGGGGGCAAGGTGGGGATACGCAGTATTTT. The variable domain in full, with the rest retrieved from reference TRBV7-8 and TRBJ2-3, is GAGVSQSPRYKVAKRGQDVALRCDPISGHVSLFWYQQALGQGPEFLTYFQNEAQLDKSGLPSDRFFAERPEGSVSTLKIQRTQQEDSAVYLCASSLDLAGGQGGDTQYFGPGTRLTVL.